Below, 25 T cell receptor beta chains from the same sample are listed, as sequenced in a study of regulatory T cells in long-lasting Graves disease (dated by TCRdb to the early 2020s). Libraries were constructed by multiplex PCR. This sample was sequenced with an Illumina HiSeq 4000. CDR3 regions were amplified by Arm-PCR with iRepertoire HTBI primers to construct TCR beta libraries. TCRdb passed the public sequencing reads through fastp at Q25 and MiXCR, retaining productive beta sequences. Every CDR3 protein is listed once, alongside the most common genes and DNA of its rows. Here the sample has a few hundred thousand distinct CDR3 sequences; around a quarter occur a single time. The top ten hold about a quarter of the sample. The time point label of this sample denotes: persistent/refractory GD, antithyroid drugs over 5 years with positive TRAb. For both TCR sequencing and RNA sequencing, RNA was extracted from PBMCs in TRIzol.

The material was peripheral blood mononuclear cells (PBMCs), obtained when the disease was refractory, from a patient treated with antithyroid drugs. The source is a female donor with Graves disease.

V and J are TRBV29-1 and TRBJ1-4; the D gene is possibly TRBD1 (5 bases). The CDR3 is made up of 12 amino acids. Trimming shortened V by 7 bases and J by 1 base, and 7 bases separated the two germline ends. The germline gives CDR1 SQVTM, CDR2 ANQGSEA. The CDR3 bases are TGCAGCGCGGGGGTAACTAATGAAAAACTGTTTTTT. Translating it yields CSAGVTNEKLFF.

The gene calls are TRBV30 and TRBJ2-7; 7 bases map to TRBD2. In germline, CDR1 is GTSNPN, CDR2 SVGIG (reference sequence). This CDR3 has 13 residues. V lost 4 bases to trimming and J lost 4 bases; unmatched junction nucleotides: 7. The chain's CDR3 is CAWTPLAEYEQYF. The CDR3, as DNA: TGTGCCTGGACTCCTCTAGCGGAATACGAGCAGTACTTC.

CDR3 sequence (DNA): TGTGCCAGCAGCGTAGGCAGGACAGGGTTGCGTGACGAGCAGTACTTC. Protein product: CASSVGRTGLRDEQYF. The chain combines TRBV9 with TRBJ2-7; 8 bases agree with TRBD1. V was pared by 0 bases and J by 5 bases, with 10 bases of the junction left unmatched. From germline, CDR1 is SGDLS and CDR2 YYNGEE. The CDR3 contains 16 residues.

About this clonotype: Since a much larger clone is just one base distant, this may be a read error. V usage is TRBV28 and J usage is TRBJ2-7; weak D call: TRBD2 (6 bases). Germline lookup yields CDR1 MDHEN and CDR2 SYDVKM. This CDR3 is built from 11 residues. V lost 8 bases to trimming and J lost 5 bases, with 10 bases between them. CDR3 residues: CASGEENEQYF. CDR3 DNA sequence: TGTGCCAGCGGGGAGGAGAACGAGCAGTACTTC.

A few counts support this clonotype. The rearrangement links TRBV19 to TRBJ2-5, with 12 bases identical to TRBD2. CDR1 is LNHDA, CDR2 SQIVND, per germline (reference sequence). The CDR3 extends over 17 amino acids. After removal of 1 base from V and 9 bases from J, the junction contained 12 bases not matched to a gene. CDR3 sequence (DNA): TGTGCCAGTAGTATAGTCGGACTAGCGGGATCCCCACAATCCCAGTACTTC. It yields the protein CASSIVGLAGSPQSQYF.

This clonotype was seen ten or more times. The V gene is TRBV6-5, the J gene TRBJ2-1; tentative D call: TRBD2 (5 bases). V was cut by 0 bases and J by 4 bases, with 7 bases left in between. This CDR3 spans 14 amino acids. Per germline, CDR1 MNHEY and CDR2 SVGAGI. The CDR3 sequence is CASSYSDSYNEQFF. As DNA, the CDR3 is TGTGCCAGCAGTTACTCGGACTCTTACAATGAGCAGTTCTTC.

V usage is TRBV30 and J usage is TRBJ1-5; 7 bases agree with TRBD1. The germline V gene encodes CDR1 GTSNPN and CDR2 SVGIG (reference sequence). The CDR3 runs to 15 residues. The junction had 9 bases not matched to a gene; V was cut back by 5 bases and J by 2 bases. The CDR3 here is CAWSISRGGNQPQHF. In DNA form, the CDR3 reads TGTGCCTGGTCCATTTCCAGGGGGGGCAATCAGCCCCAGCATTTT.

This clonotype was observed at least ten times. This chain links TRBV7-2 with TRBJ1-1, with D possibly being TRBD1 (5 bases). The CDR3 runs to 14 residues. Trimming shortened V by 7 bases and J by 0 bases, and 12 bases separated the two germline ends. Germline V CDR1 and CDR2: SGHTA, FQGNSA. The CDR3 sequence is CASTTQQVNTEAFF. CDR3 bases: TGTGCCAGCACCACACAACAGGTGAACACTGAAGCTTTCTTT.

This clonotype was recorded many times. The rearrangement links TRBV20-1 to TRBJ2-7, with 10 positions matching TRBD1. This CDR3 is 15 amino acids long. The V segment lost 0 bases and the J segment 5 bases; nucleotides outside the gene matches: 7. The V gene's germline CDR1 is DFQATT and CDR2 SNEGSKA (reference sequence). CDR3 in amino acids: CSAREGQGVPHEQYF. The CDR3 nucleotides read TGCAGTGCTAGAGAAGGACAGGGGGTTCCCCACGAGCAGTACTTC.

This chain links TRBV3-1 with TRBJ1-1; D is unclear. Trimming removed 4 bases from V and 6 bases from J, with 9 bases in between. This CDR3 has 12 residues. Germline CDR1 LGHDT, CDR2 YNNKEL (reference sequence). CDR3 nucleotides: TGTGCCAGCAGCCTACGGGAGGCTGAAGCTTTCTTT. This translates into CASSLREAEAFF. Based on the CDR3 plus reference TRBV3-1 and TRBJ1-1, the full variable domain is DTAVSQTPKYLVTQMGNDKSIKCEQNLGHDTMYWYKQDSKKFLKIMFSYNNKELIINETVPNRFSPKSPDKAHLNLHINSLELGDSAVYFCASSLREAEAFFGQGTRLTVV.

This chain links TRBV20-1 with TRBJ1-1; D remains ambiguous. Germline V CDR1 and CDR2: DFQATT, SNEGSKA (reference sequence). V was trimmed by 8 bases and J by 10 bases, leaving 20 bases between them. The CDR3 contains 12 residues. The CDR3 DNA follows: TGCAGTCCATATTACTACGGCGGTCGAGCTTTCTTT. It translates to CSPYYYGGRAFF.

This clonotype was observed many times. The rearrangement uses TRBV7-2 and TRBJ1-4; D not resolved. The V gene lost 5 bases and the J gene lost 3 bases, with 13 bases spanning the gap. Germline-derived CDR1 and CDR2 are SGHTA and FQGNSA. This CDR3 region has 15 residues. For the CDR3, the DNA is TGTGCCAGCAGCCCCGACTTAGTTCCTAATGAAAAACTGTTTTTT. Translation: CASSPDLVPNEKLFF.

V usage is TRBV5-1 and J usage is TRBJ1-1; D not resolved. V dropped 4 bases and J dropped 3 bases, with 10 bases sitting between them. Per germline, CDR1 SGHRS and CDR2 YFSETQ. The CDR3 consists of 13 residues. CDR3 nucleotides: TGCGCCAGCAGCGCCGATTGGGACACTGAAGCTTTCTTT. This translates into CASSADWDTEAFF.

This clonotype was observed once. DNA for the CDR3: TGTGCCAGCTCACCACCAGACAGGCCCTGGGAGCAGTACTTC. Translated, it gives CASSPPDRPWEQYF. The chain has TRBV18 and TRBJ2-7; tentative D call: TRBD1 (6 bases). V lost 0 bases to trimming and J lost 7 bases, with 13 bases between them. CDR1 is KGHSH and CDR2 is LQKENI in the germline V gene. CDR3 length: 14 residues.

This clonotype showed up just a few times. The chain has TRBV27 and TRBJ2-5, with a weak D call TRBD2 (5 bases). CDR3 size: 14 residues. Looked up from germline, CDR1 is MNHEY and CDR2 is SMNVEV (reference sequence). With 8 bases removed from V and 5 bases from J, the gap between germline ends came to 18 bases. CDR3 loop: CASSGFAGGETQYF. As DNA, the CDR3 is TGTGCCAGCTCGGGGTTCGCTGGTGGGGAGACCCAGTACTTC.

The chain combines TRBV7-9 with TRBJ1-1; a possible D gene is TRBD1 (6 bases). CDR3 length: 16 amino acids. Germline CDR1 SEHNR, CDR2 FQNEAQ (reference sequence). V lost 3 bases to trimming and J lost 4 bases, with 18 bases between them. CDR3 in amino acids: CASSFDFGRGGTEAFF. DNA for the CDR3: TGTGCCAGCAGCTTCGATTTCGGCAGGGGCGGCACTGAAGCTTTCTTT.

This clonotype was seen more than once but under ten times. This chain connects TRBV20-1 to TRBJ1-5; possible D gene TRBD1, 5 bases. Per germline, CDR1 DFQATT and CDR2 SNEGSKA (reference sequence). Trimming left V 2 bases short and J 6 bases short, with 14 bases between. The length of the CDR3 is 14 residues. CDR3 sequence reads: CSARRREVIQPQHF. DNA for the CDR3: TGCAGTGCTAGACGCAGGGAGGTGATTCAGCCCCAGCATTTT.

The rearrangement joins TRBV19 to TRBJ2-7; a weak D match, TRBD1 (6 bases). The V gene's germline CDR1 is LNHDA and CDR2 SQIVND (reference sequence). The CDR3 sequence is 15 residues long. V was trimmed by 4 bases and J by 2 bases, leaving 15 bases between them. The CDR3 bases are TGTGCCAGTAGTAGGTACAGGGACCCAACCTACGAGCAGTACTTC. Translated: CASSRYRDPTYEQYF.

This clonotype was picked up a small number of times. V and J are TRBV7-2 and TRBJ2-5; a weak D match, TRBD2 (6 bases). Trimming stripped 5 bases from V and 3 bases from J, with 22 bases between. CDR3 length equals 17 residues. Germline CDR1 SGHTA, CDR2 FQGNSA. CDR3 coding DNA: TGTGCCAGCAGCGCCAGCGGGCCGCCGCTACCAAAAGAGACCCAGTACTTC. It encodes CASSASGPPLPKETQYF.

This clonotype was counted many times. One end of the junction is discordant with germline, which a read error may explain. The chain couples TRBV6-1 to TRBJ1-2; 7 bases are a match to TRBD1. The V gene's germline CDR1 is MNHNS and CDR2 SASEGT. The CDR3 sequence is 14 residues long. The CDR3 sequence is CATSGDRDSYGYTF. In DNA, the CDR3 is TGTGCCACCAGTGGCGATCGGGACAGCTATGGCTACACCTTC.

This clonotype was found many times. The rearrangement joins TRBV11-1 to TRBJ2-7; 8 bases agree with TRBD1. The V gene end was trimmed by 0 bases and the J gene end by 3 bases; junction bases not matched to a gene: 4. CDR3 length equals 15 residues. Germline lookup yields CDR1 SGHAT and CDR2 FQDESV (reference sequence). The CDR3 DNA sequence: TGTGCCAGCAGCTTAGCCGGGACAGGCGACTACGAGCAGTACTTC. It encodes CASSLAGTGDYEQYF.

This clonotype was counted between two and nine times. V and J are TRBV15 and TRBJ2-7; possibly TRBD2 for D (6 bases). The germline V gene has CDR1 LNHNV and CDR2 YYDKDF (reference sequence). This CDR3 contains 14 residues. V was pared by 3 bases and J by 5 bases, with 14 bases between. CDR3 in amino acids: CATSSLRETHEQYF. In nucleotides, the CDR3 is TGTGCCACCAGCAGCCTACGGGAGACCCACGAGCAGTACTTC.

The chain has TRBV7-2 and TRBJ2-7; 7 bases align to TRBD2. With the DNA end fitting TRBJ2-1 better, the J assignment may be wrong. CDR1 is SGHTA and CDR2 is FQGNSA in the germline V gene. This CDR3 contains 13 residues. The CDR3 is CASSASGGNEQFF. The DNA of the CDR3 is TGTGCCAGCAGCGCTAGCGGAGGCAATGAGCAGTTCTTC.

This clonotype has a count of ten or more. The genes are TRBV7-2 and TRBJ2-7; D is unclear. V lost 5 bases and J lost 0, with 17 bases in between. Germline CDR1 reads SGHTA; CDR2 reads FQGNSA. This CDR3 contains 16 residues. The CDR3 DNA follows: TGTGCCAGCAGCCTCAACCGGCGCAGGAGCTCCTACGAGCAGTACTTC. This translates into CASSLNRRRSSYEQYF.

The chain has TRBV28 and TRBJ2-7, with D tentatively TRBD1 (6 bases). The CDR3 is 12 residues long. CDR1 is MDHEN, CDR2 SYDVKM, per germline. Trimming took off 11 bases at V and 5 bases at J, with 16 bases between the two ends. The CDR3 spells CAWGRGIHEQYF. In DNA form, the CDR3 reads TGTGCCTGGGGCAGGGGCATCCACGAGCAGTACTTC.